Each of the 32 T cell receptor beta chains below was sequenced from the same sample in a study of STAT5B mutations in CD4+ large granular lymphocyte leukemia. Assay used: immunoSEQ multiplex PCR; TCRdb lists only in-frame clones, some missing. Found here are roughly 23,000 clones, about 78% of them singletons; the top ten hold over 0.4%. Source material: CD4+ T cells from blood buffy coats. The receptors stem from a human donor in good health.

CDR3 coding DNA: TGTGCCAGCAAGATGGACAGCATCTCTGGAAACACCATATATTTT. Protein sequence: CASKMDSISGNTIYF. The V gene is TRBV6-1, the J gene TRBJ1-3; D perhaps matches TRBD1 (6 bases). CDR3 length: 15 residues. Germline CDR1 MNHNS, CDR2 SASEGT. With 7 bases removed from V and 0 bases from J, the gap between germline ends came to 13 bases.

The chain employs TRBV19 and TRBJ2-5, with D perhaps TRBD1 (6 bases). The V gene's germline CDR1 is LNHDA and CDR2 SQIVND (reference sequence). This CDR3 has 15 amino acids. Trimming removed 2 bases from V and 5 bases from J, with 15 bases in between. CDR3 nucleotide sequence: TGTGCCAGTAGTATACAAGGGGGATCCCGGGAGACCCAGTACTTC. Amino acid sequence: CASSIQGGSRETQYF.

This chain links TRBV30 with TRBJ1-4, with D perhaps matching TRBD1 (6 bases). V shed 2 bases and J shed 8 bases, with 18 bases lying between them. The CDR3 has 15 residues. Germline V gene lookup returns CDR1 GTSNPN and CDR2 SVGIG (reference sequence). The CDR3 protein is CAWSSWGTGKEKLFF. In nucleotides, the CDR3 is TGTGCCTGGAGTTCATGGGGTACAGGGAAAGAAAAACTGTTTTTT.

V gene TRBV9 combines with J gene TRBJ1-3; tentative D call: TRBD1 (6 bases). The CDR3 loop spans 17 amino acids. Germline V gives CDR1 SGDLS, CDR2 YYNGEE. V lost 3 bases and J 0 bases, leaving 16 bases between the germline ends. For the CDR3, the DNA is TGTGCCAGCAGCGAGGGACAACCCCCCCTCTCTGGAAACACCATATATTTT. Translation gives CASSEGQPPLSGNTIYF.

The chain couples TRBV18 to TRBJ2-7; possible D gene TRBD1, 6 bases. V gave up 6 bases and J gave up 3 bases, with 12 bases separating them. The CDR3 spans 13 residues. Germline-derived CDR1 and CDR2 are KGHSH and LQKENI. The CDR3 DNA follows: TGTGCCAGCTCCCGAGGACAGATCTACGAGCAGTACTTC. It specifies CASSRGQIYEQYF.

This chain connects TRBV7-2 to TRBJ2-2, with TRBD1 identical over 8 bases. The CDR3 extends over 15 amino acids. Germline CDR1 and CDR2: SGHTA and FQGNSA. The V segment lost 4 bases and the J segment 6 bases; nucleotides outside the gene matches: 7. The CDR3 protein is CASSWTGRGAGELFF. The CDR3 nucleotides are TGTGCCAGCAGCTGGACAGGGAGAGGGGCCGGGGAGCTGTTTTTT.

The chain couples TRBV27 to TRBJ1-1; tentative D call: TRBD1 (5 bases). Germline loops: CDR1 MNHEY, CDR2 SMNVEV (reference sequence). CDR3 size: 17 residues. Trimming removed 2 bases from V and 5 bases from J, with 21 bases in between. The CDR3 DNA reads TGTGCCAGCAGTTTACGCGGGCAGGGACGGGGGTGGACTGAAGCTTTCTTT. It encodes CASSLRGQGRGWTEAFF.

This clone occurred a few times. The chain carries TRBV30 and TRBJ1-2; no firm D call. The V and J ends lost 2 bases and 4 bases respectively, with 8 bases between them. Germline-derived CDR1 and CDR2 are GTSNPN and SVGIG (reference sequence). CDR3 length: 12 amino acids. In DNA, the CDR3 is TGTGCCTGGAGTTTATCGGGCTATGGCTACACCTTC. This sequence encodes CAWSLSGYGYTF.

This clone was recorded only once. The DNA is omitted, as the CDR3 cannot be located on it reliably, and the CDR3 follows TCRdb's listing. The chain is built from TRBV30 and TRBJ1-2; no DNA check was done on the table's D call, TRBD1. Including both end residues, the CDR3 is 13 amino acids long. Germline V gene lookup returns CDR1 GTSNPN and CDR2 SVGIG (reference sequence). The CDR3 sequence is CAWVGTGSPLSNF.

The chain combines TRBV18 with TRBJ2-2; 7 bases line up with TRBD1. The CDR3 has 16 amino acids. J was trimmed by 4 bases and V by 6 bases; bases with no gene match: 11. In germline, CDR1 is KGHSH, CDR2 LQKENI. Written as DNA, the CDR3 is TGTGCCAGCTCCCGGCTGACAGGGCCGGGCACCGGGGAGCTGTTTTTT. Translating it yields CASSRLTGPGTGELFF.

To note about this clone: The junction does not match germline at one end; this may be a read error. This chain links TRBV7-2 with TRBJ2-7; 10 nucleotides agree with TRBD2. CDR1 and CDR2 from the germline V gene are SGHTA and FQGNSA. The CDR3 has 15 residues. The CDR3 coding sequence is TGTGCCAGCGGCTTAGGACTAGCGGCCACCTACGAGCAGTACTTC. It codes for CASGLGLAATYEQYF.

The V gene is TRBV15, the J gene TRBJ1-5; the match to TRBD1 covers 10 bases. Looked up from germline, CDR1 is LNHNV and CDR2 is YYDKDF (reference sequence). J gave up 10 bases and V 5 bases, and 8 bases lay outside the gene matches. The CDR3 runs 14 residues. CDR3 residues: CATSVGDRGRPQHF. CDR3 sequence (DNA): TGTGCCACCAGCGTAGGTGACAGGGGGCGACCCCAGCATTTT.

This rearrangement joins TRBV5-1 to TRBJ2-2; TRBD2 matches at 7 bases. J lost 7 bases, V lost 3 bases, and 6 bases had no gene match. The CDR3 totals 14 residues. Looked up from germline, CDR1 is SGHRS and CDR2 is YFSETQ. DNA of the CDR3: TGCGCCAGCAGCTACATGGGGAGGGACGGGGAGCTGTTTTTT. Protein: CASSYMGRDGELFF.

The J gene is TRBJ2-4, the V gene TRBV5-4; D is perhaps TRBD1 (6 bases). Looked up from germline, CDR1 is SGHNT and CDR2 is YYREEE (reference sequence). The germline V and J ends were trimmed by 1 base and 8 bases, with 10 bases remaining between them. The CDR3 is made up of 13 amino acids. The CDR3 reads CASSLPQGDIQYF. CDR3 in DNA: TGTGCCAGCAGCTTGCCACAGGGCGACATTCAGTACTTC.

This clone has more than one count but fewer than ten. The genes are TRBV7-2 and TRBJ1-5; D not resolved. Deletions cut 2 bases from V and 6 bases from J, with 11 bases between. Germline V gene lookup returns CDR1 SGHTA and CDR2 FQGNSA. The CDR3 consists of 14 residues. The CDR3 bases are TGTGCCAGCAGCTTACAACATGGCCCTCAGCCCCAGCATTTT. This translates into CASSLQHGPQPQHF. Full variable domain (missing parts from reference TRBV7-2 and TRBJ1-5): GAGVSQSPSNKVTEKGKDVELRCDPISGHTALYWYRQSLGQGLEFLIYFQGNSAPDKSGLPSDRFSAERTGGSVSTLTIQRTQQEDSAVYLCASSLQHGPQPQHFGDGTRLSIL.

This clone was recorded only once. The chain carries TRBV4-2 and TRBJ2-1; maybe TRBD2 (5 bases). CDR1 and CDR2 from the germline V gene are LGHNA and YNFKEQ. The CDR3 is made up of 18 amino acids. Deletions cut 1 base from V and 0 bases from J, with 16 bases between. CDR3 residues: CASSQGSPAASSYNEQFF. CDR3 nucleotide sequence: TGTGCCAGCAGCCAAGGTAGTCCAGCGGCGAGCTCCTACAATGAGCAGTTCTTC.

The CDR3: CASSRLLGAREQYF. The CDR3 DNA reads TGTGCCAGCAGCCGCTTATTAGGGGCGAGAGAGCAGTACTTC. The chain employs TRBV5-6 and TRBJ2-7, with TRBD1 as a possible D gene (5 bases). Germline-derived CDR1 and CDR2 are SGHDT and YYEEEE. The ends were cut back, 4 bases at V and 7 bases at J, with 18 bases in the middle. This CDR3 has 14 residues.

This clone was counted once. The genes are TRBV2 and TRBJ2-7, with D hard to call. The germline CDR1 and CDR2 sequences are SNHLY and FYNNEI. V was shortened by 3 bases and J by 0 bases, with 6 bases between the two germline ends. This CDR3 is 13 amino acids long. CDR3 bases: TGTGCCAGCAGTGAGTGGCACTCCTACGAGCAGTACTTC. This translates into CASSEWHSYEQYF. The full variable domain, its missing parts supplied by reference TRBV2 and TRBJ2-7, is EPEVTQTPSHQVTQMGQEVILRCVPISNHLYFYWYRQILGQKVEFLVSFYNNEISEKSEIFDDQFSVERPDGSNFTLKIRSTKLEDSAMYFCASSEWHSYEQYFGPGTRLTVT.

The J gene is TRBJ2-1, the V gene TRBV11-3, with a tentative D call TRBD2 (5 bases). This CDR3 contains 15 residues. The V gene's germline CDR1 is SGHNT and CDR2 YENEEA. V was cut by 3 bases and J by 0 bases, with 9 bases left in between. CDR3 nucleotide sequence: TGTGCCAGCAGCTTTGCGGGTAGCTCCTACAATGAGCAGTTCTTC. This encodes CASSFAGSSYNEQFF.

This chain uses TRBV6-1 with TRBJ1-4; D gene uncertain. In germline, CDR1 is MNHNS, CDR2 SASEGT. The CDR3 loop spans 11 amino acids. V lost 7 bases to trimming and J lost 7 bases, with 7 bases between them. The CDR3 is CASKTAEKLFF. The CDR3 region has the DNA TGTGCCAGCAAAACCGCTGAAAAACTGTTTTTT.

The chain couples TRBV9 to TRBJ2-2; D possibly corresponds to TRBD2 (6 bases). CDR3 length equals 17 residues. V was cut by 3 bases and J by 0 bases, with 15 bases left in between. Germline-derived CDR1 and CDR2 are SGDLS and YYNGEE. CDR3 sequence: CASSGMLGGANTGELFF. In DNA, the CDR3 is TGTGCCAGCAGCGGCATGTTAGGCGGGGCGAACACCGGGGAGCTGTTTTTT.

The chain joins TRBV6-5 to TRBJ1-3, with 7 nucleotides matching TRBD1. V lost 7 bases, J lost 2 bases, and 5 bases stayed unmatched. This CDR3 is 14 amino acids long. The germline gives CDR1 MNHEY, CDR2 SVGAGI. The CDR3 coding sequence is TGTGCCAGCACCCAGGGGGGCCCTGGAAACACCATATATTTT. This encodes CASTQGGPGNTIYF.

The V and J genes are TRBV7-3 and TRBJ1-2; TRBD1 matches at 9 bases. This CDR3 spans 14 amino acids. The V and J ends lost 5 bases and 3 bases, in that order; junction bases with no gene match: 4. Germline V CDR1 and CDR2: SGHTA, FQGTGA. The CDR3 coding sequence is TGTGCCAGCAGCCCTCGACAGGGGGACTATGGCTACACCTTC. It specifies CASSPRQGDYGYTF.

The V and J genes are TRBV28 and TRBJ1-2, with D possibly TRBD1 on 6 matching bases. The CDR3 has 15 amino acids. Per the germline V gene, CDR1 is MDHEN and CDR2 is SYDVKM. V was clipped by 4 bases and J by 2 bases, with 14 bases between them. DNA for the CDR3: TGTGCCAGCAGTTCCCTCAGCGGGGGCAACTATGGCTACACCTTC. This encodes CASSSLSGGNYGYTF.

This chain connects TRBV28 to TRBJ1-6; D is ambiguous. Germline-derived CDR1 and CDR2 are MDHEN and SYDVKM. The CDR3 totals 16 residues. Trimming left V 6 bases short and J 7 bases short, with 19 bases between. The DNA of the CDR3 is TGTGCCAGCAGCCCAGACATATCCCCGGGGAATTCACCCCTCCACTTT. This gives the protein CASSPDISPGNSPLHF.

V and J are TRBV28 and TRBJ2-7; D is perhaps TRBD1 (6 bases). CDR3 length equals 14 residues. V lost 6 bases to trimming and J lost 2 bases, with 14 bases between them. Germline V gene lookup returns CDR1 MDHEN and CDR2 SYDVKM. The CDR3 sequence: CASRVGGFTYEQYF. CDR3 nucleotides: TGTGCCAGCAGGGTAGGGGGTTTCACCTACGAGCAGTACTTC.

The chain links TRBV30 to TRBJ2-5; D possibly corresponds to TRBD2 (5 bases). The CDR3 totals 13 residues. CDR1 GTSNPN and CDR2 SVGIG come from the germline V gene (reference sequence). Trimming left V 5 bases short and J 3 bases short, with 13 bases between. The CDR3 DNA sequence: TGTGCCTGGGCGGGCTCATCCAAAGAGACCCAGTACTTC. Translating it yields CAWAGSSKETQYF.

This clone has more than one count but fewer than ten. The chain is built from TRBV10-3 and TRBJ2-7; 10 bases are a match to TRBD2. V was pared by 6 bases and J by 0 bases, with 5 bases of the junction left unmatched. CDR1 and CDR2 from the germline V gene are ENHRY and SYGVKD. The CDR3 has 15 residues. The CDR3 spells CAIRTSGPSSYEQYF. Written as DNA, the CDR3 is TGTGCCATCAGGACTAGCGGGCCTAGCTCCTACGAGCAGTACTTC.

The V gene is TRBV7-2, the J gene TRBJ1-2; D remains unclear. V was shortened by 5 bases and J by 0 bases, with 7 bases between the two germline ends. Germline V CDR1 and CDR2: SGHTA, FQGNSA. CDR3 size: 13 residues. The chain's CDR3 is CASSPTANYGYTF. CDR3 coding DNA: TGTGCCAGCAGCCCTACAGCTAACTATGGCTACACCTTC.

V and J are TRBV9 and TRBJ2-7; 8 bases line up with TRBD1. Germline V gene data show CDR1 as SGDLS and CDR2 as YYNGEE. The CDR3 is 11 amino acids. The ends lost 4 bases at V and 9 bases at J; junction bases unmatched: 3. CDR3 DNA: TGTGCCAGCAGCCCCGACAGGGGGCAGTACTTC. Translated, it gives CASSPDRGQYF.

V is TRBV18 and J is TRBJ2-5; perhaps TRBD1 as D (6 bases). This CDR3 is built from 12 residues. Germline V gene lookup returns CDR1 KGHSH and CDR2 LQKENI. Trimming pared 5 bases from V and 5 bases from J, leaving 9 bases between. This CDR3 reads CASSTGTETQYF. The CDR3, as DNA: TGTGCCAGCTCAACAGGGACGGAGACCCAGTACTTC.

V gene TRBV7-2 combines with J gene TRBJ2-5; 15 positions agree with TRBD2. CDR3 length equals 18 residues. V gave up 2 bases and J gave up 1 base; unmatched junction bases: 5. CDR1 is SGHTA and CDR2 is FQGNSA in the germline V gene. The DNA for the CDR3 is TGTGCCAGCAGCTTAAGGTTGGGACTAGCGGGGGGCCAAGAGACCCAGTACTTC. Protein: CASSLRLGLAGGQETQYF.